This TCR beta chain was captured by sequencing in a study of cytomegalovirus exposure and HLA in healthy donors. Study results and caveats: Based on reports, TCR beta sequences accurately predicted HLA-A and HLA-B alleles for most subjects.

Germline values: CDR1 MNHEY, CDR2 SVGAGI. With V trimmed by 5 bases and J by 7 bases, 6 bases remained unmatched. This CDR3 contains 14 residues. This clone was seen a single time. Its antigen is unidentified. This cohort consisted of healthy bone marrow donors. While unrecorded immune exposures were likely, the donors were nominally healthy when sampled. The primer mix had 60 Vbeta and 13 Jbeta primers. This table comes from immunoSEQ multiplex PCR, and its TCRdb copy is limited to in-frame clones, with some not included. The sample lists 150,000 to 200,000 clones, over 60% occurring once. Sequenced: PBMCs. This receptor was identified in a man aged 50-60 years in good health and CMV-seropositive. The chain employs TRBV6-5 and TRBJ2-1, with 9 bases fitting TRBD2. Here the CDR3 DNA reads TGTGCCAGCAGTGGGGGACTAGCTAGTAATGAGCAGTTCTTC. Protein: CASSGGLASNEQFF.